This TCR beta chain was retrieved from a study of molecular identifiers for immune sequencing clone quantification. The wider study: Replicates split RNA from around 20,000 or 100,000 naive CD8 cells five ways, and the researchers sequenced four portions.

TCRdb passed the PCR reads through MiXCR, listing each CDR3 protein once. This sample has a few hundred thousand distinct CDR3 sequences, with over 20% found just once. This CDR3 region has 16 residues. CDR1 and CDR2 from the germline V gene are SGHTA and FQGTGA. It was from about 19,000 to 1,100,000 sorted cells, with 10%, 30% or 50% RNA, that naive CD8 libraries came. A CD8+CD4-CCR7+CD45RA+ gate was used to sort naive CD8 T cells. In regard to this clonotype: This clone may be a read error of a much larger clone one base away.

The J gene is TRBJ2-2, the V gene TRBV7-3; TRBD2 agrees at 9 bases. This receptor was taken from a human donor in good health. Some libraries in this study had Jurkat cell RNA spiked in. The sequenced material came from naive CD8+ T cells from blood, with Jurkat cell RNA spiked in. Subset here: FACS-sorted CD8+CD4-CCR7+CD45RA+ naive T cells. In DNA form, the CDR3 reads TGTGCCTGCAGCCCTTGGACTAGCGCGAACACCGGGGAGCTGTTTTTT. As protein: CACSPWTSANTGELFF.